What follows describes a single T cell receptor beta chain. Antigen: not known. Reverse transcribing all isolated RNA meant expressed TCRB transcripts were sequenced. TCRdb's table, derived via immunoSEQ multiplex PCR, lists solely in-frame clones and lacks some. The sample has approximately 100,000 clones, roughly 28% seen once. The CDR3 contains 14 residues. Germline-derived CDR1 and CDR2 are MNHEY and SMNVEV (reference sequence). Losses at the gene ends were 5 bases for V and 3 bases for J; bases not matched to a gene: 3. This entry belongs to a study of beta chain features in type 1 diabetes. Study observations and caveats: TCRB CDR3s from Type 1 diabetes patients were moderately but significantly shorter in all four CD4+ subsets.

Sequences were obtained from central memory CD4+ T cells from blood. This TCR was sampled from a woman aged 18-29 years with type 1 diabetes. The chain recombines TRBV27 with TRBJ2-7, with TRBD1 matching over 11 bases. CDR3 DNA sequence: TGTGCCAGCAGTAAAGGGACAGGGGGCTACGAGCAGTACTTC. Translated, it gives CASSKGTGGYEQYF.